Listed below are T cell receptor beta chains from one sample, sequenced in a study of shared clonotypes between healthy human individuals. The table came from immunoSEQ multiplex PCR; TCRdb's copy has only in-frame clones and leaves some out. The repertoire includes approximately 1.9 million clones, roughly 95% of them detected once, and about 1.7% sits in the top ten. Input material: naive CD8+ T cells from PBMCs. Receptors originate from a man aged 18 to 30 in good health. Some clones in this sample may be carry-over from other donors' samples. CDR3s leave out the opening cysteine and the closing phenylalanine or tryptophan.

v_call	j_call	cdr3_length	cdr3_aa
TRBV4-1	TRBJ2-7	15	ASSLYGTSGRAYEQY
TRBV6-5	TRBJ1-1	13	ASSSPRQGRAEAF
TRBV9	TRBJ2-7	8	ASSVYEQY
TRBV9	TRBJ1-2	12	ASRGQAINYGYT
TRBV10-3	TRBJ1-1	16	AINQNREALGMNTEAF
TRBV5-1	TRBJ2-7	14	ASSFNGQGILYEQY
TRBV29-1	TRBJ1-2	15	SSDEGMTGGKDYGYT
TRBV6-5	TRBJ2-1	13	ASSRLAEASNEQF
TRBV27	TRBJ2-7	13	ASSWGGRLFYEQY
TRBV19	TRBJ2-5	11	ASSTHRDETQY
TRBV5-8	TRBJ2-3	13	ASRPSGISTDTQY
TRBV27	TRBJ2-3	15	ASSRGLAWFSTDTQY
TRBV7-2	TRBJ2-7	13	ASSLTNWGDYEQY
TRBV9	TRBJ1-4	12	ASSVGGEDEKLF
TRBV28	TRBJ2-3	15	ASSSRTGTSDTDTQY
TRBV12-5	TRBJ1-1	11	ASGLSMNTEAF
TRBV7-9	TRBJ1-2	12	ASSLEGFNYGYT
TRBV5-1	TRBJ2-7	11	ASSLRGNYEQY
TRBV29-1	TRBJ2-1	14	SVEGLAEFNYNEQF
TRBV9	TRBJ2-3	14	ASSAGLAVIGDTQY
TRBV19	TRBJ2-1	15	ASSMAIGLGSYNEQF
TRBV9	TRBJ2-2	13	ASSVLAGGAWGLF
TRBV29-1	TRBJ1-2	11	SVESGQNYGYT
TRBV19	TRBJ2-7	13	ASSEAGDFSYEQY
TRBV6-7	TRBJ2-2	16	ASSYLLAGGPDTGELF
TRBV9	TRBJ2-5	12	ASSEDRGKETQY
TRBV29-1	TRBJ2-5	13	SVERRGDLQETQY
TRBV21-1	TRBJ1-4	15	ASSNRGGAKRNEKLF
TRBV5-1	TRBJ2-5	13	ATSPREIGQETQY
TRBV6-5	TRBJ2-7	12	ASSYSEGAYEQY
TRBV6-5	TRBJ2-2	14	ASSFLTGSGTGELF
TRBV14	TRBJ1-2	12	ASSHRGDYYGYT
TRBV6-5	TRBJ2-7	11	ASSYPPSDEQY
TRBV10-3	TRBJ2-2	15	AISESPLTVNTGELF
TRBV2	TRBJ1-5	14	ASRAPVGEWNQPQH
TRBV6-6	TRBJ2-7	11	ASSWDPEDEQY
TRBV25-1	TRBJ2-1	14	ASSSHPTGPYNEQF
TRBV10-3	TRBJ2-3	17	AISESFIVVQGSTDTQY
TRBV6-5	TRBJ2-2	12	ASSYGLNTGELF
TRBV5-5	TRBJ2-7	13	ASSFIGGGNYEQY
TRBV9	TRBJ1-1	11	ASSGSGATEAF